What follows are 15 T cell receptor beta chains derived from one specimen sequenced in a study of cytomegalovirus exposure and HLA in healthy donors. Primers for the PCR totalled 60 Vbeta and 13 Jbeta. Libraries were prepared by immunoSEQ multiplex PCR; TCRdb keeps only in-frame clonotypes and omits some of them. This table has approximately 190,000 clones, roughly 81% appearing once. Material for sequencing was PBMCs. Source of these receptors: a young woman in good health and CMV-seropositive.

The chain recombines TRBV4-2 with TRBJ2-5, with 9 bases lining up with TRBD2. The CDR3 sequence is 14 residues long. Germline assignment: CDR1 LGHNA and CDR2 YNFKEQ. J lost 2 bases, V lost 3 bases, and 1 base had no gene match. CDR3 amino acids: CASSHSGGQETQYF. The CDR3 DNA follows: TGTGCCAGCAGCCATAGCGGGGGTCAAGAGACCCAGTACTTC.

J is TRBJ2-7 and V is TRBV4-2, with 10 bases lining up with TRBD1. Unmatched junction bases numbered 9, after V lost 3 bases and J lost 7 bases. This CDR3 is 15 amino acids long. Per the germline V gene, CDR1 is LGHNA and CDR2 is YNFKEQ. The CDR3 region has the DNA TGTGCCAGCAGCCAGATAAGACAGGGGGCGAAGGAGCAGTACTTC. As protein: CASSQIRQGAKEQYF.

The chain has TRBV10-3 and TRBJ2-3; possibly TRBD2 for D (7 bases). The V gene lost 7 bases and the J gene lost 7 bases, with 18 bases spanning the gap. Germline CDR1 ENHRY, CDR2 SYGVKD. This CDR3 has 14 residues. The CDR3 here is CAIIPDGGLNTQYF. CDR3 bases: TGTGCCATCATCCCCGACGGGGGGCTGAATACGCAGTATTTT.

CDR3 DNA: TGCAGTGCTAGAGACACCTACGAGCAGTACTTC. It yields the protein CSARDTYEQYF. The chain uses TRBV20-1 and TRBJ2-7; D not resolved. V was clipped by 0 bases and J by 2 bases, with 2 bases between them. There are 11 residues in the CDR3. Germline CDR1 is DFQATT and CDR2 is SNEGSKA (reference sequence).

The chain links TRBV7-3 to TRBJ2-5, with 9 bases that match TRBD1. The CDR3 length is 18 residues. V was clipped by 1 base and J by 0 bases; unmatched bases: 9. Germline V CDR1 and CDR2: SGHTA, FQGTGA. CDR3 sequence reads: CASSLRGQGGGNQETQYF. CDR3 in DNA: TGTGCCAGCAGCTTAAGGGGACAGGGTGGCGGGAACCAAGAGACCCAGTACTTC.

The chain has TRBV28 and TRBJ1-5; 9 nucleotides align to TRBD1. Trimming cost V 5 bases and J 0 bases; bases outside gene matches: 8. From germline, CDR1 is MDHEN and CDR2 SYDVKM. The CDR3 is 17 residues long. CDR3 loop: CASSATGGRYSNQPQHF. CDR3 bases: TGTGCCAGCAGTGCGACAGGGGGGAGATATAGCAATCAGCCCCAGCATTTT.

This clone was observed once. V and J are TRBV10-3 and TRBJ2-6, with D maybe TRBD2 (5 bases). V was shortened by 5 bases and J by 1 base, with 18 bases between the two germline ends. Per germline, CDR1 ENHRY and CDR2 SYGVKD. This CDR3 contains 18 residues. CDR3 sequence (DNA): TGTGCCATCAGTCTAGGGAGCCCGGGAAGGTCTGGGGCCAACGTCCTGACTTTC. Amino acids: CAISLGSPGRSGANVLTF.

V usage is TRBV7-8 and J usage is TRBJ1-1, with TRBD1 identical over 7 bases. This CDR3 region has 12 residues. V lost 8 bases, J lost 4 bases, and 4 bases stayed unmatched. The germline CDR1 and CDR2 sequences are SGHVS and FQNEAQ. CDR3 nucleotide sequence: TGTGCCAGCGTCGAGGGGGCCACTGAAGCTTTCTTT. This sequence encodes CASVEGATEAFF.

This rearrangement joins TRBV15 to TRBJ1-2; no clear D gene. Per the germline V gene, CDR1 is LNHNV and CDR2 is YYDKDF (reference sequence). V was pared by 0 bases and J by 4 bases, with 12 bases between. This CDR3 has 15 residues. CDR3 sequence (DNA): TGTGCCACCAGCAGAGATAAGGGTGGAGGCTATGGCTACACCTTC. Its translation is CATSRDKGGGYGYTF. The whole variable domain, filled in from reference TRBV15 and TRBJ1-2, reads DAMVIQNPRYQVTQFGKPVTLSCSQTLNHNVMYWYQQKSSQAPKLLFHYYDKDFNNEADTPDNFQSRRPNTSFCFLDIRSPGLGDTAMYLCATSRDKGGGYGYTFGSGTRLTVV.

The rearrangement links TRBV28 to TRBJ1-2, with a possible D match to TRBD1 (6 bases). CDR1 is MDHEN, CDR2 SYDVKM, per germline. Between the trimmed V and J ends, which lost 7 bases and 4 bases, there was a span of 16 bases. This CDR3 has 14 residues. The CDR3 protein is CASTIGGAGYGYTF. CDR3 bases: TGTGCCAGCACCATAGGGGGGGCGGGCTATGGCTACACCTTC.

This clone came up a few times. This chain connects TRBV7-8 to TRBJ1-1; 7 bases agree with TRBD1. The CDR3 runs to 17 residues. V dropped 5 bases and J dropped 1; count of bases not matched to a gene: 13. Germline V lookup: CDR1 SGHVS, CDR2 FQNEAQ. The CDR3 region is CASSLRQGYNGNTEAFF. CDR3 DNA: TGTGCCAGCAGCCTAAGACAGGGCTATAATGGGAACACTGAAGCTTTCTTT.

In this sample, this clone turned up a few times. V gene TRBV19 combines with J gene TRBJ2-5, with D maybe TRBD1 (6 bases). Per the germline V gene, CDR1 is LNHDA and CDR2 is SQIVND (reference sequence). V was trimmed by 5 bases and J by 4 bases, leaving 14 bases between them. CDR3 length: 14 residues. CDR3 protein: CASSLGQNRETQYF. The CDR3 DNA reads TGTGCCAGTAGTCTTGGACAGAATCGAGAGACCCAGTACTTC.

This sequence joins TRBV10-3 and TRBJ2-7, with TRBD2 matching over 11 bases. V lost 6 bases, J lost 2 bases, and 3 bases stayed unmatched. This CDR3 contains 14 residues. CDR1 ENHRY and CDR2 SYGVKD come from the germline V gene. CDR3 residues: CAISRLAGPYEQYF. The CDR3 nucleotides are TGTGCCATCAGCCGACTAGCGGGGCCCTACGAGCAGTACTTC.

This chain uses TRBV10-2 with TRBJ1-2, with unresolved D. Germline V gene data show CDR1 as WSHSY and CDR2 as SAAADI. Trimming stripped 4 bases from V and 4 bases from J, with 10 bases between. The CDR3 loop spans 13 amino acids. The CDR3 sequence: CASSGVGGYGYTF. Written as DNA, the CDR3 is TGCGCCAGCAGTGGAGTGGGAGGCTATGGCTACACCTTC.

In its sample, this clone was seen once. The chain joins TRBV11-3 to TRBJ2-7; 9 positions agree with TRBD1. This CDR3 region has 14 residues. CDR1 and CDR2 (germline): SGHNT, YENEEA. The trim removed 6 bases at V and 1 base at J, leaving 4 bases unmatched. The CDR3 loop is CASSTGTGSYEQYF. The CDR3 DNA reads TGTGCCAGCAGTACCGGGACAGGGTCCTACGAGCAGTACTTC.